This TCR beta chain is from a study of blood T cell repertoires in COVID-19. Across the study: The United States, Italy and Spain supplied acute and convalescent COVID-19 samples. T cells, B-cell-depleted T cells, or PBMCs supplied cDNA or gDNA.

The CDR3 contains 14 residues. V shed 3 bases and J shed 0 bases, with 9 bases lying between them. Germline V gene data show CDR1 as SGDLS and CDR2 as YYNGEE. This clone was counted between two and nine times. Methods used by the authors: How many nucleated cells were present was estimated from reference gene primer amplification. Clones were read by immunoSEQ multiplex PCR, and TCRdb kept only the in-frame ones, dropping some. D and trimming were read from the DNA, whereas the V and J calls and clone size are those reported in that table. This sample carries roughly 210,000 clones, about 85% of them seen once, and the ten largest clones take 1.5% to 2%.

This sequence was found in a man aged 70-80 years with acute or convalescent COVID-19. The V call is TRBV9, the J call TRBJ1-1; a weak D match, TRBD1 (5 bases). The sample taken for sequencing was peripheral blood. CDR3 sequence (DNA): TGTGCCAGCAGCGCTACGACAGTGAACACTGAAGCTTTCTTT. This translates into CASSATTVNTEAFF.